This T cell receptor beta chain was profiled in a study of T-cell memory formation after mild COVID-19. About the study: TCR clusters were mostly confined to one donor each.

This clonotype was counted ten times or more. The V gene's germline CDR1 is SGHTA and CDR2 FQGTGA. The CDR3 is 16 amino acids. The V gene end was trimmed by 5 bases and the J gene end by 9 bases; junction bases not matched to a gene: 11. TCRdb recomputed calls from the 5' RACE reads with MiXCR, one row per CDR3 protein. The sample includes some 600,000 distinct CDR3 sequences, around 15% of them seen just once. This sequence was found in an adult woman who had mild COVID-19 (a few samples of this study predate the infection). Cell type and time point are not known. Sequenced material: PBMCs or a T cell subset sorted from them (not recorded which). The chain uses TRBV7-3 and TRBJ2-2; the match to TRBD2 covers 11 bases. The CDR3 here is CASSATSGGESRELFF. The DNA of the CDR3 is TGTGCCAGCAGCGCTACTAGCGGGGGAGAAAGTAGGGAGCTGTTTTTT.